A single sample gave rise to the 27 T cell receptor beta chains below, sequenced in a study of control samples from healthy donors and cancer patients. The data were produced by immunoSEQ multiplex PCR, yet TCRdb's version contains in-frame clones alone and is incomplete. The table shows some 80,000 clones, with 85% to 95% occurring only once. Sequencing was carried out using blood. Receptors were obtained from a woman aged 60-75 years in good health.

The V call is TRBV7-3, the J call TRBJ2-1; the match to TRBD2 covers 9 bases. Trimming at V came to 4 bases and at J to 6 bases, leaving 4 bases not matched to a gene. CDR1 is SGHTA and CDR2 is FQGTGA in the germline V gene. The CDR3 covers 14 residues. CDR3 coding DNA: TGTGCCAGCAGCTCTCCGGGACTAGCCAATGAGCAGTTCTTC. Encoded protein: CASSSPGLANEQFF.

A remark on this clone: Germline and junction disagree at one end, which may indicate a read error. The chain uses TRBV28 and TRBJ1-2; 11 bases match TRBD1. Germline lookup yields CDR1 MDHEN and CDR2 SYDVKM. The CDR3 covers 14 residues. CDR3 in amino acids: CASSIWTGGDGYTF. As DNA, the CDR3 is TGTGCCAGCAGTATATGGACAGGGGGCGATGGCTACACCTTC.

The V call is TRBV5-5, the J call TRBJ2-7; TRBD1 matches at 7 bases. The ends lost 0 bases at V and 1 base at J; junction bases unmatched: 4. This CDR3 spans 15 amino acids. CDR1 is SGHKS and CDR2 is YYEKEE in the germline V gene (reference sequence). The CDR3 sequence: CASSLATGLSYEQYF. CDR3 coding DNA: TGTGCCAGCAGCTTGGCGACAGGGTTATCCTACGAGCAGTACTTC.

The chain employs TRBV19 and TRBJ1-5, with a weak D call TRBD1 (5 bases). There are 15 residues in the CDR3. CDR1 is LNHDA, CDR2 SQIVND, per germline (reference sequence). With 3 bases removed from V and 4 bases from J, the gap between germline ends came to 13 bases. The CDR3 loop is CASSMADTPNQPQHF. CDR3 nucleotides: TGTGCCAGTAGTATGGCGGACACTCCAAATCAGCCCCAGCATTTT.

The V call is TRBV7-2, the J call TRBJ2-3; TRBD2 agrees at 14 bases. Germline CDR1 SGHTA, CDR2 FQGNSA. The trim removed 4 bases at V and 6 bases at J, leaving 9 bases unmatched. The CDR3 totals 17 residues. CDR3 nucleotide sequence: TGTGCCAGCAGCTCCAACGGACTAGCGGGAGGACGGGATACGCAGTATTTT. Translating gives CASSSNGLAGGRDTQYF. The variable domain in full, completed from reference TRBV7-2 and TRBJ2-3, reads GAGVSQSPSNKVTEKGKDVELRCDPISGHTALYWYRQSLGQGLEFLIYFQGNSAPDKSGLPSDRFSAERTGGSVSTLTIQRTQQEDSAVYLCASSSNGLAGGRDTQYFGPGTRLTVL.

This chain uses TRBV27 with TRBJ2-5, with 7 nucleotides matching TRBD1. The CDR3 length is 15 residues. CDR1 is MNHEY and CDR2 is SMNVEV in the germline V gene (reference sequence). V lost 5 bases, J lost 2 bases, and 8 bases stayed unmatched. As DNA, the CDR3 is TGTGCCAGCAGTCCCCGTCTGACAGGGCAAGAGACCCAGTACTTC. This codes for CASSPRLTGQETQYF.

This chain connects TRBV4-2 to TRBJ2-7, with D unresolved. The CDR3 is 14 amino acids. Trimming stripped 1 base from V and 5 bases from J, with 12 bases between. Germline CDR1 reads LGHNA; CDR2 reads YNFKEQ. CDR3: CASSQGQERNEQYF. CDR3 nucleotides: TGTGCCAGCAGCCAAGGTCAGGAAAGGAACGAGCAGTACTTC.

The rearrangement joins TRBV28 to TRBJ1-1; D uncertain. Germline loops: CDR1 MDHEN, CDR2 SYDVKM. V lost 6 bases and J 1 base, leaving 12 bases between the germline ends. The CDR3 extends over 14 amino acids. The CDR3 loop is CASSTRFRNTEAFF. The CDR3 DNA sequence: TGTGCCAGCAGCACCCGGTTTAGGAACACTGAAGCTTTCTTT.

J is TRBJ1-2 and V is TRBV5-4; the match to TRBD1 covers 9 bases. The CDR3 loop spans 17 amino acids. Germline V lookup: CDR1 SGHNT, CDR2 YYREEE (reference sequence). The J segment lost 7 bases and the V segment lost 3 bases, leaving 16 bases of the junction unmatched. CDR3 nucleotides: TGTGCCAGCAGCTCCGGCTGGGGACAGGGTGGTGCTTTTGGCTACACCTTC. As protein: CASSSGWGQGGAFGYTF.

This chain uses TRBV18 with TRBJ1-6; D may be TRBD1 (5 bases). Germline V gene lookup returns CDR1 KGHSH and CDR2 LQKENI. Trimming removed 3 bases from V and 9 bases from J, with 15 bases in between. The length of the CDR3 is 15 residues. CDR3 DNA sequence: TGTGCCAGCTCACCCGCTGGGGGGGATCGTTCACCCCTCCACTTT. Encoded protein: CASSPAGGDRSPLHF.

This sequence joins TRBV28 and TRBJ1-1; D gene unclear. The V and J ends lost 6 bases and 1 base respectively, with 9 bases between them. The V gene's germline CDR1 is MDHEN and CDR2 SYDVKM. CDR3 length: 13 amino acids. This chain's CDR3 is CASRERPNTEAFF. Written as DNA, the CDR3 is TGTGCCAGCAGAGAAAGACCGAACACTGAAGCTTTCTTT.

V usage is TRBV6-4 and J usage is TRBJ2-2, with 11 bases aligning to TRBD2. Germline V gene sequence: CDR1 MRHNA, CDR2 SNTAGT. CDR3 length equals 16 residues. Trimming removed 5 bases from V and 2 bases from J; junction bases left unmatched: 4. The CDR3 spells CASSPSGRINTGELFF. As DNA, the CDR3 is TGTGCCAGCAGTCCTAGCGGGAGGATAAACACCGGGGAGCTGTTTTTT.

V and J are TRBV3-1 (or the pseudogene TRBV3-2) and TRBJ1-5; no clear D gene. The CDR3 contains 15 residues. The germline V and J ends were trimmed by 0 bases and 3 bases, with 9 bases remaining between them. Germline V gene sequence: CDR1 LGHDT, CDR2 YNNKEL (reference sequence). Here the CDR3 reads CASSQDLQPNQPQHF. The CDR3 region has the DNA TGTGCCAGCAGCCAAGATCTTCAGCCCAATCAGCCCCAGCATTTT.

The V gene is TRBV27, the J gene TRBJ1-1; D gene unclear. Trimming took off 5 bases at V and 1 base at J, with 11 bases between the two ends. Germline CDR1 MNHEY, CDR2 SMNVEV (reference sequence). The CDR3 runs to 14 residues. CDR3 DNA sequence: TGTGCCAGCAGTCCATACGGTCGGAACACTGAAGCTTTCTTT. Translated: CASSPYGRNTEAFF.

This chain links TRBV10-2 with TRBJ1-5; maybe TRBD1 (5 bases). The germline V and J ends were trimmed by 4 bases and 3 bases, with 10 bases remaining between them. The CDR3 runs 14 residues. From germline, CDR1 is WSHSY and CDR2 SAAADI. The CDR3 bases are TGCGCCAGCAGTGGGGGCGGCTTCAATCAGCCCCAGCATTTT. Translating gives CASSGGGFNQPQHF.

The chain links TRBV11-2 to TRBJ2-2; no reliable D call. The CDR3 totals 13 residues. Trimming left V 1 base short and J 6 bases short, with 6 bases between. From germline, CDR1 is SGHAT and CDR2 FQNNGV. The CDR3 protein is CASSLGSPGELFF. The CDR3 region has the DNA TGTGCCAGCAGCTTAGGGTCACCCGGGGAGCTGTTTTTT.

The rearrangement uses TRBV19 and TRBJ1-4; no clear D. The germline gives CDR1 LNHDA, CDR2 SQIVND (reference sequence). This CDR3 spans 14 amino acids. Trimming cost V 9 bases and J 2 bases, with 13 bases left between them. This CDR3 is CASSIAMTNEKLFF. Here the CDR3 DNA reads TGTGCCAGCTCAATCGCCATGACTAATGAAAAACTGTTTTTT.

The V call is TRBV6-2 or TRBV6-3, the J call TRBJ2-7; 7 bases map to TRBD2. The CDR3 totals 14 residues. Germline loops: CDR1 MNHEY, CDR2 SVGEGT. The J segment lost 2 bases and the V segment lost 5 bases, leaving 6 bases of the junction unmatched. CDR3 region: CASSPASGAYEQYF. CDR3 nucleotides: TGTGCCAGCAGTCCCGCTAGCGGAGCCTACGAGCAGTACTTC.

The chain carries TRBV3-1 (or the pseudogene TRBV3-2) and TRBJ2-4, with TRBD1 identical over 9 bases. CDR1 and CDR2 (germline): LGHDT, YNNKEL (reference sequence). CDR3 length: 17 amino acids. Trimming cost V 1 base and J 6 bases; bases outside gene matches: 10. In DNA, the CDR3 is TGTGCCAGCAGCCAAGGAAGTTGGACAGGGGCTGGAAACATTCAGTACTTC. Translating gives CASSQGSWTGAGNIQYF.

The chain employs TRBV28 and TRBJ1-6; D is unclear. CDR3 length: 14 residues. Deletions cut 3 bases from V and 8 bases from J, with 11 bases between. Germline V lookup: CDR1 MDHEN, CDR2 SYDVKM. The CDR3 protein is CASSFESGYSPLHF. DNA for the CDR3: TGTGCCAGCAGTTTCGAAAGCGGATATTCACCCCTCCACTTT.

This clone was seen only a few times. The rearrangement links TRBV7-9 to TRBJ2-7; D is uncertain. Trimming removed 3 bases from V and 7 bases from J, with 16 bases in between. CDR1 SEHNR and CDR2 FQNEAQ come from the germline V gene (reference sequence). The CDR3 spans 14 residues. The CDR3, as DNA: TGTGCCAGCAGCTTTAATGGCCTGTGGATGGAGCAGTACTTC. This codes for CASSFNGLWMEQYF. The full variable domain, rest sourced from reference TRBV7-9 and TRBJ2-7, is DTGVSQNPRHKITKRGQNVTFRCDPISEHNRLYWYRQTLGQGPEFLTYFQNEAQLEKSRLLSDRFSAERPKGSFSTLEIQRTEQGDSAMYLCASSFNGLWMEQYFGPGTRLTVT.

V gene TRBV19 combines with J gene TRBJ2-4; 7 bases are a match to TRBD1. J gave up 2 bases and V 6 bases, and 4 bases lay outside the gene matches. There are 14 residues in the CDR3. Germline V gives CDR1 LNHDA, CDR2 SQIVND (reference sequence). The DNA for the CDR3 is TGTGCCAGTAGGTCCAGGGGGACCAAAAACATTCAGTACTTC. As protein: CASRSRGTKNIQYF. Full variable domain (outside the CDR3, taken from reference TRBV19 and TRBJ2-4): DGGITQSPKYLFRKEGQNVTLSCEQNLNHDAMYWYRQDPGQGLRLIYYSQIVNDFQKGDIAEGYSVSREKKESFPLTVTSAQKNPTAFYLCASRSRGTKNIQYFGAGTRLSVL.

The gene calls are TRBV19 and TRBJ2-1, with TRBD1 as a possible D gene (5 bases). CDR1 and CDR2 (germline): LNHDA, SQIVND (reference sequence). The CDR3 extends over 16 amino acids. V shed 3 bases and J shed 2 bases, with 14 bases lying between them. Written as DNA, the CDR3 is TGTGCCAGTAGTATTTTAGGGGTTAAGGCCTACAATGAGCAGTTCTTC. Residues: CASSILGVKAYNEQFF.

The genes are TRBV9 and TRBJ2-7; 9 bases align to TRBD1. The CDR3 runs to 14 residues. Germline V lookup: CDR1 SGDLS, CDR2 YYNGEE. After removal of 0 bases from V and 3 bases from J, the junction contained 1 base not matched to a gene. The CDR3 spells CASSVGQGGYEQYF. The DNA of the CDR3 is TGTGCCAGCAGCGTAGGACAGGGGGGCTACGAGCAGTACTTC. The full variable domain, rest sourced from reference TRBV9 and TRBJ2-7, is DSGVTQTPKHLITATGQRVTLRCSPRSGDLSVYWYQQSLDQGLQFLIQYYNGEERAKGNILERFSAQQFPDLHSELNLSSLELGDSALYFCASSVGQGGYEQYFGPGTRLTVT.

Concerning this clone itself: Mismatch with germline at one junction end may stem from a read error. The chain carries TRBV7-8 and TRBJ2-1, with 14 bases that match TRBD2. CDR3 length: 17 amino acids. Germline values: CDR1 SGHVS, CDR2 FQNEAQ. CDR3 residues: CASNLVGTSGSGYEQFF. The CDR3 coding sequence is TGTGCCAGCAACTTAGTTGGGACTAGCGGGAGCGGCTATGAGCAGTTCTTC.

The chain links TRBV28 to TRBJ2-3; 8 bases are a match to TRBD2. Germline trimming cut 7 bases from V and 1 base from J; bases unmatched to any gene: 4. Germline CDR1 reads MDHEN; CDR2 reads SYDVKM. This CDR3 is built from 14 residues. The CDR3 sequence: CASKREGRTDTQYF. The CDR3 region has the DNA TGTGCCAGCAAACGGGAGGGCCGCACAGATACGCAGTATTTT.

The gene calls are TRBV24-1 and TRBJ2-3; D gene ambiguous. CDR1 is KGHDR and CDR2 is SFDVKD in the germline V gene. Trimming removed 7 bases at V and 8 bases at J, with 15 bases between. The CDR3 length is 13 residues. The CDR3 DNA follows: TGTGCCACCAGACAGAGCCTTGTAGGTACGCAGTATTTT. It is translated as CATRQSLVGTQYF.